Following are 10 T cell receptor beta chains from one sample sequenced in a study of high-grade serous ovarian cancer treatment subgroups (dated by TCRdb to the early 2020s). The tumor samples were collected prior to definitive surgery or chemotherapy. The library was produced with the immunoSEQ multiplex PCR assay. Drawn from immuneACCESS, this table holds only the in-frame rearrangements with V and J called that TCRdb kept. Clones are partly lost; checked studies trace under half to an unresolved V gene and leave the rest unexplained. The sample profile shows about 10,000 clones; around 68% of them were found once. The biggest ten clones account for about 4% of the sample. The sample comprised tumor tissue. Source of these receptors: a human donor with high-grade serous ovarian cancer.

The chain joins TRBV7-3 to TRBJ2-7, with 11 bases fitting TRBD1. The V segment lost 2 bases and the J segment 5 bases; nucleotides outside the gene matches: 5. Germline CDR1 SGHTA, CDR2 FQGTGA. The CDR3 covers 15 residues. CDR3 sequence reads: CASSLLGTGGNEQYF. The CDR3 DNA is TGTGCCAGCAGCTTATTGGGGACAGGGGGAAACGAGCAGTACTTC.

The rearrangement links TRBV7-6 to TRBJ2-7; D may match TRBD1 or TRBD2 (6 bases each). The CDR3 runs 15 residues. The germline CDR1 and CDR2 sequences are SGHVS and FNYEAQ. Trimming cost V 5 bases and J 0 bases, with 14 bases left between them. The CDR3 region is CASSGRDTDSYEQYF. DNA for the CDR3: TGTGCCAGCAGCGGGCGGGACACCGACTCCTACGAGCAGTACTTC.

The chain employs TRBV6-5 and TRBJ2-7; TRBD1 matches at 9 bases. This CDR3 is built from 15 residues. Germline lookup yields CDR1 MNHEY and CDR2 SVGAGI. V gave up 5 bases and J gave up 3 bases; unmatched junction bases: 8. CDR3 sequence reads: CASSANTGGFYEQYF. CDR3 bases: TGTGCCAGCAGTGCCAATACAGGGGGCTTCTACGAGCAGTACTTC.

This clone was counted once. This chain links TRBV9 with TRBJ2-3; a possible D gene is TRBD1 (6 bases). CDR3 length: 18 residues. The germline CDR1 and CDR2 sequences are SGDLS and YYNGEE. V lost 4 bases, J lost 4 bases, and 25 bases lay in between. CDR3: CASSRQEYTRAGADTQYF. Here the CDR3 DNA reads TGTGCCAGCAGCCGACAAGAATACACGCGGGCAGGGGCAGATACGCAGTATTTT. The variable domain in full, with the rest retrieved from reference TRBV9 and TRBJ2-3, is DSGVTQTPKHLITATGQRVTLRCSPRSGDLSVYWYQQSLDQGLQFLIQYYNGEERAKGNILERFSAQQFPDLHSELNLSSLELGDSALYFCASSRQEYTRAGADTQYFGPGTRLTVL.

In this sample, this clone turned up once. This sequence joins TRBV7-6 and TRBJ2-3, with 11 bases fitting TRBD2. CDR3 length: 17 residues. CDR1 SGHVS and CDR2 FNYEAQ come from the germline V gene. V trimming: 3 bases; J trimming: 2 bases; junction bases outside the gene matches: 7. The CDR3 sequence is CASSFGTSGTYTDTQYF. The CDR3 nucleotides read TGTGCCAGCAGCTTCGGGACTAGCGGAACCTACACAGATACGCAGTATTTT.

The J gene is TRBJ2-5, the V gene TRBV19; perhaps TRBD2 as D (6 bases). Germline loops: CDR1 LNHDA, CDR2 SQIVND (reference sequence). The CDR3 is 15 residues long. Trimming cost V 9 bases and J 1 base, with 18 bases left between them. Here the CDR3 reads CASRQWTNAQETQYF. The CDR3 bases are TGTGCCAGCAGACAGTGGACTAACGCCCAAGAGACCCAGTACTTC.

The CDR3 reads CASSPRTNEQFF. CDR3 coding DNA: TGTGCCAGCAGTCCTCGGACGAATGAGCAGTTCTTC. The gene calls are TRBV6-5 and TRBJ2-1; D remains unclear. The CDR3 is 12 residues long. Per the germline V gene, CDR1 is MNHEY and CDR2 is SVGAGI. Trimming stripped 5 bases from V and 7 bases from J, with 9 bases between.

This chain links TRBV28 with TRBJ2-3, with a tentative D call TRBD2 (5 bases). The CDR3 is 14 residues long. Trimming stripped 6 bases from V and 3 bases from J, with 13 bases between. Germline V gives CDR1 MDHEN, CDR2 SYDVKM. CDR3 sequence: CASRFRRITDTQYF. The CDR3 DNA reads TGTGCCAGCAGATTCCGGAGGATTACAGATACGCAGTATTTT.

This chain connects TRBV30 to TRBJ1-1; D may be TRBD1 (5 bases). The CDR3 sequence is 14 residues long. Germline V gene data show CDR1 as GTSNPN and CDR2 as SVGIG (reference sequence). V was clipped by 0 bases and J by 0 bases, with 8 bases between them. The CDR3 region is CAWSVGVLNTEAFF. Here the CDR3 DNA reads TGTGCCTGGAGTGTGGGGGTCCTGAACACTGAAGCTTTCTTT.

This chain joins TRBV7-9 and TRBJ2-6, with D perhaps matching TRBD1 (6 bases). This CDR3 region has 15 residues. V was shortened by 3 bases and J by 8 bases, with 14 bases between the two germline ends. Germline lookup yields CDR1 SEHNR and CDR2 FQNEAQ (reference sequence). CDR3 coding DNA: TGTGCCAGCAGCTTGAGCAGGGGATTGTCCAACGTCCTGACTTTC. Residues: CASSLSRGLSNVLTF.